Sequencing of this T cell receptor beta chain was carried out in a study of blood T cells in healthy people across ages. The table lists this clonotype with many counts. Germline assignment: CDR1 SGHTA and CDR2 FQGNSA. The CDR3 totals 16 residues. The V gene lost 6 bases and the J gene lost 0 bases, with 15 bases spanning the gap. A second roughly 6 to 11 cycle PCR used barcoded and J-beta primers. TCRdb re-derived calls from the 5' RACE reads in MiXCR, one entry per CDR3 protein. This table holds hundreds of thousands of distinct CDR3 sequences, around 26% found once. The genes are TRBV7-2 and TRBJ2-1; D tentatively fits TRBD1 or TRBD2 (6 bases each). The TCR comes from an elderly woman in good health. The material sequenced was blood. The CDR3: CASRYGGPPSYNEQFF. CDR3 in DNA: TGTGCCAGCAGGTATGGGGGGCCGCCCTCCTACAATGAGCAGTTCTTC.